Presented here are 13 T cell receptor beta chains from one specimen sequenced in a study of cytomegalovirus exposure and HLA in healthy donors. Both 60 Vbeta primers and 13 Jbeta primers went into the PCR. TCRdb's table, derived via immunoSEQ multiplex PCR, lists solely in-frame clones and lacks some. The sample lists roughly 180,000 clones; about 69% were seen once. Sequencing was performed on PBMCs. The receptors were gathered from a male donor in good health and CMV-seronegative.

The rearrangement uses TRBV11-2 and TRBJ2-5; TRBD1 might be the D (5 bases). In germline, CDR1 is SGHAT, CDR2 FQNNGV. The CDR3 runs to 13 residues. The V and J ends lost 5 bases and 4 bases respectively, with 11 bases between them. As DNA, the CDR3 is TGTGCCAGCAGCCAACAGGAAAGAGAGACCCAGTACTTC. Its translation: CASSQQERETQYF.

The rearrangement joins TRBV6-5 to TRBJ2-3; a possible D gene is TRBD2 (5 bases). The V end lost 0 bases, the J end lost 0 bases, and 10 bases lay between the germline ends. CDR1 and CDR2 from the germline V gene are MNHEY and SVGAGI. This CDR3 comprises 16 residues. CDR3 sequence (DNA): TGTGCCAGCAGTTACTCTGGGAGATTGAGCACAGATACGCAGTATTTT. This encodes CASSYSGRLSTDTQYF.

V gene TRBV28 combines with J gene TRBJ1-1; 8 positions match TRBD1. The junction had 6 bases not matched to a gene; V was cut back by 6 bases and J by 0 bases. The CDR3 totals 15 residues. Per the germline V gene, CDR1 is MDHEN and CDR2 is SYDVKM. CDR3 nucleotide sequence: TGTGCCAGCAGCCCCCCGGACAGGGTGAACACTGAAGCTTTCTTT. This sequence encodes CASSPPDRVNTEAFF. Full variable domain (remainder filled in from reference TRBV28 and TRBJ1-1): DVKVTQSSRYLVKRTGEKVFLECVQDMDHENMFWYRQDPGLGLRLIYFSYDVKMKEKGDIPEGYSVSREKKERFSLILESASTNQTSMYLCASSPPDRVNTEAFFGQGTRLTVV.

The V call is TRBV4-1, the J call TRBJ1-1, with D perhaps TRBD1 (6 bases). The CDR3 totals 13 residues. Germline V gene data show CDR1 as MGHRA and CDR2 as YSYEKL. V was shortened by 1 base and J by 7 bases, with 10 bases between the two germline ends. The DNA for the CDR3 is TGCGCCAGCAGCCAAGTTGGACAGCGTGAAGCTTTCTTT. This codes for CASSQVGQREAFF.

This chain links TRBV19 with TRBJ2-7; TRBD1 matches 7 bases. This CDR3 contains 14 residues. Germline assignment: CDR1 LNHDA and CDR2 SQIVND (reference sequence). V was pared by 5 bases and J by 5 bases, with 9 bases of the junction left unmatched. In DNA form, the CDR3 reads TGTGCCAGTAGTTCAACGACAGGGTCTCACGAGCAGTACTTC. Protein product: CASSSTTGSHEQYF. The full variable domain, in which reference TRBV19 and TRBJ2-7 provide the parts outside the CDR3, is DGGITQSPKYLFRKEGQNVTLSCEQNLNHDAMYWYRQDPGQGLRLIYYSQIVNDFQKGDIAEGYSVSREKKESFPLTVTSAQKNPTAFYLCASSSTTGSHEQYFGPGTRLTVT.

The chain combines TRBV4-2 with TRBJ1-1; the D gene is possibly TRBD1 (6 bases). Trimming removed 2 bases from V and 4 bases from J, with 11 bases in between. CDR1 is LGHNA, CDR2 YNFKEQ, per germline. CDR3 length: 14 amino acids. DNA of the CDR3: TGTGCCAGCAGCCAACGGGGGGCGGGCACTGAAGCTTTCTTT. This codes for CASSQRGAGTEAFF.

The rearrangement joins TRBV28 to TRBJ2-1; the match to TRBD1 covers 9 bases. After removal of 6 bases from V and 4 bases from J, the junction contained 7 bases not matched to a gene. Germline CDR1 MDHEN, CDR2 SYDVKM. The CDR3 runs to 15 residues. CDR3 nucleotide sequence: TGTGCCAGCAGCCCCGGGACAGGGATATACAATGAGCAGTTCTTC. This gives the protein CASSPGTGIYNEQFF. Full variable domain (remainder filled in from reference TRBV28 and TRBJ2-1): DVKVTQSSRYLVKRTGEKVFLECVQDMDHENMFWYRQDPGLGLRLIYFSYDVKMKEKGDIPEGYSVSREKKERFSLILESASTNQTSMYLCASSPGTGIYNEQFFGPGTRLTVL.

The V call is TRBV25-1, the J call TRBJ2-1; D possibly corresponds to TRBD2 (5 bases). V was cut by 9 bases and J by 1 base, with 10 bases left in between. The CDR3 loop spans 13 amino acids. In germline, CDR1 is MGHDK, CDR2 SYGVNS. The CDR3 DNA follows: TGTGCCAGTGGACTCGCTTCCTACAATGAGCAGTTCTTC. It translates to CASGLASYNEQFF. The whole variable domain, filled in from reference TRBV25-1 and TRBJ2-1, reads EADIYQTPRYLVIGTGKKITLECSQTMGHDKMYWYQQDPGMELHLIHYSYGVNSTEKGDLSSESTVSRIRTEHFPLTLESARPSHTSQYLCASGLASYNEQFFGPGTRLTVL.

This clone was seen more than once but under ten times. The chain links TRBV18 to TRBJ2-2; 9 nucleotides align to TRBD1. Germline values: CDR1 KGHSH, CDR2 LQKENI. V shed 2 bases and J 6 bases; nucleotides not matched to a gene: 10. CDR3 length: 17 residues. In DNA form, the CDR3 reads TGTGCCAGCTCACCAAGTTCGACAGGGGGTCGGTCCGGGGAGCTGTTTTTT. Its translation: CASSPSSTGGRSGELFF.

This chain connects TRBV14 to TRBJ2-3; D is perhaps TRBD2 (5 bases). The CDR3 covers 14 residues. V gave up 6 bases and J gave up 1 base, with 11 bases separating them. Germline lookup yields CDR1 SGHDN and CDR2 FVKESK. CDR3 bases: TGTGCCAGCAGTCTTTTCGGGGGCACAGATACGCAGTATTTT. Residues: CASSLFGGTDTQYF.

The chain recombines TRBV4-3 with TRBJ2-5; 12 positions agree with TRBD2. V shed 1 base and J 4 bases; nucleotides not matched to a gene: 1. Germline V gives CDR1 LGHNA, CDR2 YSLEER. This CDR3 has 15 amino acids. CDR3 coding DNA: TGCGCCAGCAGCCAAGGACTAGCGGGAGCAGAGACCCAGTACTTC. It encodes CASSQGLAGAETQYF.

The rearrangement links TRBV30 to TRBJ1-2, with D tentatively TRBD1 (5 bases). Between the trimmed V and J ends, which lost 0 bases and 3 bases, there was a span of 11 bases. Per the germline V gene, CDR1 is GTSNPN and CDR2 is SVGIG (reference sequence). CDR3 size: 14 residues. As DNA, the CDR3 is TGTGCCTGGAGTGTACAACAGGCGGACTATGGCTACACCTTC. Encoded protein: CAWSVQQADYGYTF.

V usage is TRBV7-2 and J usage is TRBJ2-7; 9 bases line up with TRBD1. Germline CDR1 and CDR2: SGHTA and FQGNSA. J gave up 3 bases and V 4 bases, and 4 bases lay outside the gene matches. The length of the CDR3 is 14 residues. CDR3 amino acids: CASSSTGGYYEQYF. DNA for the CDR3: TGTGCCAGCAGCTCAACAGGGGGCTACTACGAGCAGTACTTC.